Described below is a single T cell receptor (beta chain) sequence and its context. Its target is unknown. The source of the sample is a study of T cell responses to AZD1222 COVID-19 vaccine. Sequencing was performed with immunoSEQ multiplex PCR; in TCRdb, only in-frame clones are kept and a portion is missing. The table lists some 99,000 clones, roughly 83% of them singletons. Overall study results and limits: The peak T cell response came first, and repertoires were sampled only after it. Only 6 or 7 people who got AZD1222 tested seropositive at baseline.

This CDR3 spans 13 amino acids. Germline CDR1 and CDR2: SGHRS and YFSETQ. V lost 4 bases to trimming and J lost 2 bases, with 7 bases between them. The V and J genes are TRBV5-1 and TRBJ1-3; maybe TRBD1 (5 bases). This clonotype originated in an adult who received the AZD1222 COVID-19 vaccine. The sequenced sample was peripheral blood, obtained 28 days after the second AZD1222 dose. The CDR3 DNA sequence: TGCGCCAGCAGCCTAGGGGCTGGAAACACCATATATTTT. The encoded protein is CASSLGAGNTIYF.